The following is a TCR beta chain sequence with its context. The missing CDR3 end, 3 residues past where the read stops, is filled in from the germline J gene. This sample was included in a study of T cells in women clearing cervical HPV infection. Germline V gene data show CDR1 as SEHNR and CDR2 as FQNEAQ (reference sequence). V lost 2 bases to trimming and J lost 8 bases; unmatched junction nucleotides: 7. The CDR3 has 15 residues. Genomic DNA, averaging 1200 ng per sample, yielded TCR beta CDR3 via immunoSEQ. Data came from immunoSEQ multiplex PCR; TCRdb stores just in-frame clones and leaves some out. Found here are about 32,000 clones; the top ten clones hold about 6.4%.

The J gene is TRBJ2-3, the V gene TRBV7-9, with 10 bases aligning to TRBD2. The clonotype originates from a woman aged 18 to 69 with a cervical HPV16 infection that either progressed to CIN3+ or cleared (not recorded which). Sequencing was performed on blood buffy coat. CDR3 residues: CASSLLAGGEGTQYF. The sequenced part of the CDR3 DNA is TGTGCCAGCAGCTTATTAGCGGGGGGTGAGGGTACG.